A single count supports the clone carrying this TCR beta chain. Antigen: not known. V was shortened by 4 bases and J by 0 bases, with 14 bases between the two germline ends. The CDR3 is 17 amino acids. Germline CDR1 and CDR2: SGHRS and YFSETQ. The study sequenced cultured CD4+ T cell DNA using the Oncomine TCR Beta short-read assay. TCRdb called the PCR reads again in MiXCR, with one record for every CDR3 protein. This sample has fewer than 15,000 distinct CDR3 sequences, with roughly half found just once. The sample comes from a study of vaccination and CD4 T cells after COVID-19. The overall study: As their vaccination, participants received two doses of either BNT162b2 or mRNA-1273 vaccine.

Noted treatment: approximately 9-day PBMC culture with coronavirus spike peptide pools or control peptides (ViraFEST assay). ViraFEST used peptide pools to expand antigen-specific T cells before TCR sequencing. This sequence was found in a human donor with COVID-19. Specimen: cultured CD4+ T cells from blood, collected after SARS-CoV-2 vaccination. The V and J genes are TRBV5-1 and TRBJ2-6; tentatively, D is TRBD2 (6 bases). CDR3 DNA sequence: TGCGCCAGCAGCCCCGAAGCCGGGAGCTCTGGGGCCAACGTCCTGACTTTC. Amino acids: CASSPEAGSSGANVLTF. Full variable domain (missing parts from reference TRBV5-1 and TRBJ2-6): KAGVTQTPRYLIKTRGQQVTLSCSPISGHRSVSWYQQTPGQGLQFLFEYFSETQRNKGNFPGRFSGRQFSNSRSEMNVSTLELGDSALYLCASSPEAGSSGANVLTFGAGSRLTVL.